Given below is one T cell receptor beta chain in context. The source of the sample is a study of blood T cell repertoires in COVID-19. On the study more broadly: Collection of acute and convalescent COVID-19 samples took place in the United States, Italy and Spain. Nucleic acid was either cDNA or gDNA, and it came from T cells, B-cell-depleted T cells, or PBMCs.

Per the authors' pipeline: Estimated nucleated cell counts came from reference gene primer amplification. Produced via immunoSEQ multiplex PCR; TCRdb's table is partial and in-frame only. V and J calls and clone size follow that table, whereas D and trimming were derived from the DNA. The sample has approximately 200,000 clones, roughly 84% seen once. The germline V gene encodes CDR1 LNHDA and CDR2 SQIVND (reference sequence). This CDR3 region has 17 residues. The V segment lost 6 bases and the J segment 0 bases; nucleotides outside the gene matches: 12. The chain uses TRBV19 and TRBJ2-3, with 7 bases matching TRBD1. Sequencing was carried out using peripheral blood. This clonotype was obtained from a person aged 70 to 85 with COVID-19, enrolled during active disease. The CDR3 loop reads CASRTQTGTVSTDTQYF. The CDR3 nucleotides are TGTGCCAGTAGGACCCAGACCGGGACAGTTAGCACAGATACGCAGTATTTT.